Given below is one TCR beta chain in context. Its target is not known. This record belongs to a study of cytomegalovirus exposure and HLA in healthy donors. Study-level results: Productive status was seen about 90% or about 30% of the time for most TCR beta V segments in an earlier analysis. Association of a missense DCLRE1C variant with TCR beta V- and J-gene trimming was reported in a later analysis.

Primers for the PCR totalled 60 Vbeta and 13 Jbeta. Here immunoSEQ multiplex PCR was the method, and the copy in TCRdb shows in-frame clones only, minus some. This table holds some 30,000 clones. Healthy individuals who donated bone marrow served as the donors. The CDR3 totals 15 residues. The J segment lost 5 bases and the V segment lost 6 bases, leaving 11 bases of the junction unmatched. Germline V gene lookup returns CDR1 LGHNA and CDR2 YNFKEQ. The TCR comes from a middle-aged man in good health and CMV-seronegative. The rearrangement joins TRBV4-2 to TRBJ2-3; TRBD2 matches at 7 bases. The sample taken for sequencing was PBMCs. The CDR3, as DNA: TGTGCCAGCAGTCGACTAGTTCAGCGGGGAGATACGCAGTATTTT. This gives the protein CASSRLVQRGDTQYF.